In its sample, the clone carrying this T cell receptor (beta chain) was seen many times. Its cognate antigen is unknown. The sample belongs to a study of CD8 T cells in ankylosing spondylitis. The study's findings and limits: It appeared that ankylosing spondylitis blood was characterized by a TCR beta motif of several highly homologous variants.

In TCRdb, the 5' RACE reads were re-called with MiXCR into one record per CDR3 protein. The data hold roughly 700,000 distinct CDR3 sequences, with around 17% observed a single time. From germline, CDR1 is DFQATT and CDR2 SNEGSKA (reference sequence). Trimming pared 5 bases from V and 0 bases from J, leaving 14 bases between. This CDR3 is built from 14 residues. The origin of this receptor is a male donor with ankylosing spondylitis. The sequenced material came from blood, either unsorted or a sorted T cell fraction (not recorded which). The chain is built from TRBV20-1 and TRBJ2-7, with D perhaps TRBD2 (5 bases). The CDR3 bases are TGCAGTGCTGCCCAAGAGGGCGACTCCTACGAGCAGTACTTC. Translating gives CSAAQEGDSYEQYF.